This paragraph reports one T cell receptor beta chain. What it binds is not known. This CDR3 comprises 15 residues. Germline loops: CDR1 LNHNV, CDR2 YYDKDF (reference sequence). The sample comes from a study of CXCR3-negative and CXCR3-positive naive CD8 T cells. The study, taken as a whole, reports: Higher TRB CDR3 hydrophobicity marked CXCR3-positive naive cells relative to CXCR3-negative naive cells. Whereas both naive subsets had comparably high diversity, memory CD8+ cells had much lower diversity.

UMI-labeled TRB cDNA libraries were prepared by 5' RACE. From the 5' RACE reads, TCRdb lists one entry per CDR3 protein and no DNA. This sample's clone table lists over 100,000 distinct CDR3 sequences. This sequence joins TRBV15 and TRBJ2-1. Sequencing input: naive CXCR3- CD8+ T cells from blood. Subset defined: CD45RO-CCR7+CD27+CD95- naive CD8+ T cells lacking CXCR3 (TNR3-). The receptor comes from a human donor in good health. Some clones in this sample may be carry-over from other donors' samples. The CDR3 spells CATSRDLGSYNEQFF.